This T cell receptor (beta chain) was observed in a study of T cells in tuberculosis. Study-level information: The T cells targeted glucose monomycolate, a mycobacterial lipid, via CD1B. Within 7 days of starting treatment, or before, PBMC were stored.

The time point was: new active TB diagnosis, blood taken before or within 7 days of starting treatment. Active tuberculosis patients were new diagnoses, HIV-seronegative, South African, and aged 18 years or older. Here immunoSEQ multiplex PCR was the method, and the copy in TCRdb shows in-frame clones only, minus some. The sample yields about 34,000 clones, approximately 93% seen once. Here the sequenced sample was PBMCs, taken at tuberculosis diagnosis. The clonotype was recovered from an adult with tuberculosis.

The CDR3 spells CSVEAAVSSTDTQYF. DNA of the CDR3: TGCAGCGTTGAAGCGGCGGTTTCTAGCACAGATACGCAGTATTTT. This sequence joins TRBV29-1 and TRBJ2-3, with D unresolved. CDR1 is SQVTM and CDR2 is ANQGSEA in the germline V gene. The CDR3 totals 15 residues. Trimming cost V 1 base and J 0 bases, with 11 bases left between them.